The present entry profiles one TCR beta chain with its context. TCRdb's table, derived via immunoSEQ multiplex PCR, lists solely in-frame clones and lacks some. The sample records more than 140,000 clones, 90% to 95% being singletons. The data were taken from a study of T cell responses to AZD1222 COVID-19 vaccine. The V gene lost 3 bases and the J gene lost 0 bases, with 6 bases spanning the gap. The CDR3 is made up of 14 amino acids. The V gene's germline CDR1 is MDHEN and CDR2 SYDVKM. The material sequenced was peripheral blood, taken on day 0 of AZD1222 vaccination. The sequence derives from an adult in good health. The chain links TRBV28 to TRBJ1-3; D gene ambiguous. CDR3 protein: CASSFLSSGNTIYF. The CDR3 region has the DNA TGTGCCAGCAGTTTCCTTAGCTCTGGAAACACCATATATTTT. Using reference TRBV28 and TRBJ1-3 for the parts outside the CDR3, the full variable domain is DVKVTQSSRYLVKRTGEKVFLECVQDMDHENMFWYRQDPGLGLRLIYFSYDVKMKEKGDIPEGYSVSREKKERFSLILESASTNQTSMYLCASSFLSSGNTIYFGEGSWLTVV.